This T cell receptor beta chain was recovered during a study of cytomegalovirus exposure and HLA in healthy donors. PCR was performed using 60 Vbeta and 13 Jbeta primers. Data came from immunoSEQ multiplex PCR; TCRdb stores just in-frame clones and leaves some out. The top ten clones hold 1.5% to 2% of a sample with 170,000 or so clones, roughly 87% of them seen once. Study results and limitations: Specificity for CMV antigens was confirmed in vitro for a few of the CMV-associated chains.

Everyone who donated was a healthy bone marrow donor. This clone was seen just once. Its specificity is not known. Sequences were obtained from PBMCs. This clonotype originated in a man aged 45-65 years in good health and CMV-seronegative.

CDR3 bases: TGTGCCAGCAGTTATCCTCACGGGGAGCCAGTGTTTAAGGAGACCCAGTACTTC. Protein product: CASSYPHGEPVFKETQYF. This chain uses TRBV28 with TRBJ2-5; D may be TRBD2 (5 bases). The CDR3 length is 18 residues. Germline V gene data show CDR1 as MDHEN and CDR2 as SYDVKM. V dropped 4 bases and J dropped 5 bases, with 26 bases sitting between them.